The clone carrying this TCR beta chain appeared once. This specimen belongs to a study of blood T cell repertoires in COVID-19. Study details: The United States, Italy and Spain provided the acute and convalescent COVID-19 samples. The cDNA or gDNA used as material had been derived from T cells, B-cell-depleted T cells, or PBMCs.

In the original workflow: Estimated nucleated cell counts came from reference gene primer amplification. TCRdb keeps only in-frame clones here, not all; method: immunoSEQ multiplex PCR. D and trimming were read from the DNA, whereas the V and J calls and clone size are those reported in that table. The repertoire holds 200,000 to 300,000 clones, with about 85% as singletons. This CDR3 contains 13 residues. Trimming removed 5 bases at V and 3 bases at J, with 7 bases between. Germline assignment: CDR1 ENHRY and CDR2 SYGVKD. The specimen was peripheral blood. The chain employs TRBV10-3 and TRBJ2-2; D perhaps matches TRBD2 (6 bases). This sequence was found in an older woman with active or convalescent COVID-19. The CDR3 is CAISTGDTGELFF. In DNA, the CDR3 is TGTGCCATCAGTACGGGAGACACCGGGGAGCTGTTTTTT.